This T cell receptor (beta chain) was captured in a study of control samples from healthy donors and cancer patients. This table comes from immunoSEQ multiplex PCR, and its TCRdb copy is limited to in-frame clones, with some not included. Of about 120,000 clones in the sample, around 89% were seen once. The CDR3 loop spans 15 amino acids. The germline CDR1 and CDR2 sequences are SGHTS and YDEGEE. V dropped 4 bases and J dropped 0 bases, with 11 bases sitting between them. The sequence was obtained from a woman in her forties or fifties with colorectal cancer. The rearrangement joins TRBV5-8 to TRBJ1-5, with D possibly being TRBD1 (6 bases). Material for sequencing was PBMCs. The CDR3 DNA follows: TGTGCCAGCAGCCTACAGGGCTATAGCAATCAGCCCCAGCATTTT. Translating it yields CASSLQGYSNQPQHF.